The 23 T cell receptor beta chains given below trace back to one sample, sequenced in a study of T cell responses to AZD1222 COVID-19 vaccine. TCRdb's table, derived via immunoSEQ multiplex PCR, lists solely in-frame clones and lacks some. This table has roughly 260,000 clones, roughly 93% appearing once. The sequencing here drew on peripheral blood, taken on day 0 of AZD1222 vaccination. Receptor source: an adult in good health.

This sequence joins TRBV7-2 and TRBJ2-3; no definite D call. The ends were cut back, 2 bases at V and 8 bases at J, with 11 bases in the middle. This CDR3 spans 13 amino acids. Germline loops: CDR1 SGHTA, CDR2 FQGNSA. The CDR3 region is CASSLFPYGTQYF. CDR3 DNA sequence: TGTGCCAGCAGCTTATTTCCGTATGGTACGCAGTATTTT.

The V and J genes are TRBV3-1 (or the pseudogene TRBV3-2) and TRBJ1-6, with TRBD1 matching 7 bases. CDR3 length: 14 amino acids. From germline, CDR1 is LGHDT and CDR2 YNNKEL (reference sequence). J was trimmed by 8 bases and V by 5 bases; bases with no gene match: 6. The DNA for the CDR3 is TGTGCCAGCAGCTCTTGGACAGGAGATTCACCCCTCCACTTT. Amino acids: CASSSWTGDSPLHF.

This clone appeared once. V is TRBV27 and J is TRBJ2-7, with D unresolved. The CDR3 totals 15 residues. Germline CDR1 and CDR2: MNHEY and SMNVEV (reference sequence). Trimming pared 3 bases from V and 3 bases from J, leaving 15 bases between. CDR3 amino acids: CASSFIPLGIYEQYF. The CDR3 DNA follows: TGTGCCAGCAGTTTCATTCCACTGGGGATCTACGAGCAGTACTTC.

The genes are TRBV28 and TRBJ1-3, with TRBD1 as a possible D gene (6 bases). The CDR3 loop spans 17 amino acids. The V gene lost 5 bases and the J gene lost 3 bases, with 20 bases spanning the gap. The germline CDR1 and CDR2 sequences are MDHEN and SYDVKM. CDR3 region: CASSPSGVWGLGNTIYF. The CDR3 DNA reads TGTGCCAGCAGTCCCTCAGGGGTTTGGGGGCTTGGAAACACCATATATTTT.

The CDR3 region has the DNA TGTGCCACCAGCAGAGATTACAGCCATAGCAATCAGCCCCAGCATTTT. This codes for CATSRDYSHSNQPQHF. V and J are TRBV15 and TRBJ1-5; D unresolved. Looked up from germline, CDR1 is LNHNV and CDR2 is YYDKDF (reference sequence). CDR3 length: 16 residues. V was cut by 0 bases and J by 0 bases, with 9 bases left in between.

The rearrangement joins TRBV15 to TRBJ1-5; D is perhaps TRBD1 (6 bases). Per germline, CDR1 LNHNV and CDR2 YYDKDF (reference sequence). This CDR3 has 15 residues. Trimming cost V 1 base and J 7 bases, with 14 bases left between them. The CDR3 nucleotides read TGTGCCACCAGCAGAGTAGTGGGGGCCGGGCAGCCCCAGCATTTT. Its translation is CATSRVVGAGQPQHF. Together with reference TRBV15 and TRBJ1-5, the CDR3 gives the full variable domain: DAMVIQNPRYQVTQFGKPVTLSCSQTLNHNVMYWYQQKSSQAPKLLFHYYDKDFNNEADTPDNFQSRRPNTSFCFLDIRSPGLGDTAMYLCATSRVVGAGQPQHFGDGTRLSIL.

The sample holds one count of this clone. This chain links TRBV28 with TRBJ1-2; D is unresolved. Per germline, CDR1 MDHEN and CDR2 SYDVKM. The length of the CDR3 is 12 residues. Trimming pared 3 bases from V and 4 bases from J, leaving 6 bases between. CDR3 nucleotides: TGTGCCAGCAGTTTTGCAGGCTATGGCTACACCTTC. Encoded protein: CASSFAGYGYTF.

The chain joins TRBV9 to TRBJ2-6; no clear D. CDR3 length: 15 residues. Germline CDR1 reads SGDLS; CDR2 reads YYNGEE. V lost 4 bases and J 0 bases, leaving 8 bases between the germline ends. The CDR3 DNA is TGTGCCAGCAGCCGCGGCGACTCTGGGGCCAACGTCCTGACTTTC. This gives the protein CASSRGDSGANVLTF.

The rearrangement joins TRBV18 to TRBJ1-4; 11 bases are shared with TRBD1. Unmatched junction bases numbered 1, after V lost 0 bases and J lost 7 bases. Per germline, CDR1 KGHSH and CDR2 LQKENI. There are 15 residues in the CDR3. The CDR3 spells CASSPPGTGGEKLFF. The CDR3 nucleotides read TGTGCCAGCTCACCACCCGGGACAGGGGGTGAAAAACTGTTTTTT.

This chain joins TRBV9 and TRBJ1-2; 7 bases match TRBD1. Germline V gives CDR1 SGDLS, CDR2 YYNGEE. V lost 4 bases, J lost 4 bases, and 13 bases stayed unmatched. This CDR3 spans 16 amino acids. CDR3 coding DNA: TGTGCCAGCAGCCCCCGGGACAGTAGATTCGGCTATGGCTACACCTTC. It encodes CASSPRDSRFGYGYTF.

This chain uses TRBV4-2 with TRBJ2-5, with TRBD2 matching 9 bases. V dropped 0 bases and J dropped 4; count of bases not matched to a gene: 9. Per the germline V gene, CDR1 is LGHNA and CDR2 is YNFKEQ. The CDR3 contains 17 residues. CDR3 in DNA: TGTGCCAGCAGCCAAGAAGTTCTGCGGGGGGGCACAGAGACCCAGTACTTC. Translated: CASSQEVLRGGTETQYF.

The J gene is TRBJ2-7, the V gene TRBV11-2; possible D gene TRBD1, 6 bases. Germline CDR1 and CDR2: SGHAT and FQNNGV. Trimming left V 4 bases short and J 5 bases short, with 12 bases between. This CDR3 contains 13 residues. DNA of the CDR3: TGTGCCAGCAGCTACAGGGTTCGGGACGAGCAGTACTTC. Translating gives CASSYRVRDEQYF.

The CDR3 DNA follows: TGTGCCAGCACCCGCGGGGAAACCGGGGAGCTGTTTTTT. This encodes CASTRGETGELFF. This chain uses TRBV12-3 or TRBV12-4 with TRBJ2-2; tentatively, D is TRBD2 (6 bases). The CDR3 is 13 residues long. V was clipped by 7 bases and J by 5 bases, with 11 bases between them.

This rearrangement joins TRBV9 to TRBJ1-2, with D perhaps matching TRBD1 (5 bases). The CDR3 runs to 15 residues. V was trimmed by 4 bases and J by 3 bases, leaving 16 bases between them. Germline V CDR1 and CDR2: SGDLS, YYNGEE. The CDR3 spells CASSPNGRGDYGYTF. The CDR3 DNA reads as TGTGCCAGCAGCCCTAACGGGAGGGGTGACTATGGCTACACCTTC.

The CDR3 region is CASSFRGFNSPLHF. The DNA for the CDR3 is TGTGCCAGCAGTTTTCGGGGGTTTAATTCACCCCTCCACTTT. V usage is TRBV27 and J usage is TRBJ1-6; perhaps TRBD1 as D (5 bases). This CDR3 contains 14 residues. The V gene lost 3 bases and the J gene lost 6 bases, with 9 bases spanning the gap. Germline V gene sequence: CDR1 MNHEY, CDR2 SMNVEV (reference sequence).

J is TRBJ1-2 and V is TRBV2, with D uncertain. CDR1 is SNHLY, CDR2 FYNNEI, per germline. V shed 7 bases and J shed 3 bases, with 12 bases lying between them. This CDR3 contains 13 residues. In nucleotides, the CDR3 is TGTGCCAGCAACGAGGAGGTACACTATGGCTACACCTTC. This codes for CASNEEVHYGYTF.

This clone was found once. The chain carries TRBV7-9 and TRBJ2-5; 8 bases line up with TRBD2. The CDR3 sequence is 13 residues long. Trimming cost V 5 bases and J 4 bases; bases outside gene matches: 3. The germline V gene encodes CDR1 SEHNR and CDR2 FQNEAQ (reference sequence). CDR3 sequence (DNA): TGTGCCAGCAGCCGGGAGGGGGGAGAGACCCAGTACTTC. It is translated as CASSREGGETQYF.

V and J are TRBV27 and TRBJ1-6, with 8 bases lining up with TRBD1. This CDR3 region has 16 residues. After removal of 4 bases from V and 5 bases from J, the junction contained 7 bases not matched to a gene. CDR1 and CDR2 from the germline V gene are MNHEY and SMNVEV (reference sequence). DNA for the CDR3: TGTGCCAGCAGTTACCAGACAGGGGCGAATAATTCACCCCTCCACTTT. Amino acids: CASSYQTGANNSPLHF.

The rearrangement joins TRBV9 to TRBJ2-5; either TRBD1 or TRBD2 may fit D (5 bases each). V dropped 4 bases and J dropped 4 bases, with 26 bases sitting between them. CDR3 length: 18 residues. The V gene's germline CDR1 is SGDLS and CDR2 YYNGEE. The CDR3 region has the DNA TGTGCCAGCAGCTCTTTCCCCGGGACCCAAAAGAGGGGAGAGACCCAGTACTTC. It translates to CASSSFPGTQKRGETQYF.

This chain connects TRBV6-5 to TRBJ2-3; TRBD2 aligns across 12 bases. CDR3 length equals 16 residues. Trimming removed 4 bases from V and 6 bases from J; junction bases left unmatched: 8. CDR1 is MNHEY, CDR2 SVGAGI, per germline. The CDR3 DNA follows: TGTGCCAGCAGTTTCTATCTAGCGGGGGGGCGGGATACGCAGTATTTT. It codes for CASSFYLAGGRDTQYF.

The gene calls are TRBV2 and TRBJ2-7; D is ambiguous. The germline V gene has CDR1 SNHLY and CDR2 FYNNEI. The CDR3 has 13 residues. V shed 6 bases and J shed 5 bases, with 14 bases lying between them. This CDR3 is CASSITFRDEQYF. The CDR3 bases are TGTGCCAGCAGCATTACATTTCGGGACGAGCAGTACTTC.

CDR3 sequence reads: CATSSGSTSGGYNEQFF. For the CDR3, the DNA is TGTGCCACCAGCAGCGGGTCGACTAGCGGGGGTTACAATGAGCAGTTCTTC. The chain is built from TRBV15 and TRBJ2-1; TRBD2 matches at 12 bases. CDR1 is LNHNV, CDR2 YYDKDF, per germline (reference sequence). This CDR3 comprises 17 residues. V lost 3 bases and J lost 4; bases outside the gene matches: 7.

The V gene is TRBV19, the J gene TRBJ2-3; 15 bases match TRBD2. V was clipped by 4 bases and J by 6 bases; unmatched bases: 8. This CDR3 is built from 17 residues. The germline V gene has CDR1 LNHDA and CDR2 SQIVND (reference sequence). The CDR3 DNA follows: TGTGCCAGTAGTACCCCACCAGGACTAGCGGGAGGGGATACGCAGTATTTT. It yields the protein CASSTPPGLAGGDTQYF.